The following is a T cell receptor beta chain sequence with its context. This sample is part of a study of CD8 T cells in Susac syndrome. This CDR3 comprises 15 residues. Trimming stripped 0 bases from V and 3 bases from J, with 12 bases between. Germline CDR1 LGHDT, CDR2 YNNKEL (reference sequence). Reverse transcription used about 0.45 to 1 ug RNA and random hexamers. Across 54 Vbeta and 13 Jbeta, TCR beta CDR3 was amplified with immunoSEQ multiplex PCR. Each CDR3 protein is one row after TCRdb ran MiXCR on the immunoSEQ multiplex PCR reads. The table lists around 140,000 distinct CDR3 sequences, about 95% of them singletons. Peripheral blood CD8+ and CD4+ T cells were profiled by TCR beta sequencing.

V is TRBV3-1 and J is TRBJ2-7; no reliable D call. The sequence derives from a human donor with Susac syndrome. The specimen was CD4+ T cells from PBMCs. This CDR3 is CASSQELGYHYEQYF. Written as DNA, the CDR3 is TGTGCCAGCAGCCAAGAACTTGGCTATCACTACGAGCAGTACTTC.